Listed below are T cell receptor beta chains from one sample, sequenced in a study of Ad26.COV2.S vaccination and SARS-CoV-2 variants. Assay: immunoSEQ multiplex PCR; the TCRdb copy retains only in-frame clones and omits some. Of around 450,000 clones detected, 80% to 90% appear once; the ten largest clones hold approximately 2.5%. This material consisted of peripheral blood, taken in a trial of Ad26.COV2.S vaccine versus placebo. The receptors come from a person aged 18-60 years who received the Ad26.COV2.S COVID-19 vaccine or a placebo. Each CDR3 is given with its conserved first and last residue. The order of the fields is J gene, V gene, D gene, clone size, CDR3 DNA, CDR3 protein. The D gene is left open where the match is weak. Clone size is given for some rows only: seen once, a few or many times, or a class if the clone is expanded.

J gene: TRBJ2-7; V gene: TRBV6-2/TRBV6-3; D gene: -; clone size: -; CDR3 DNA: TGTGCCAGCAGTTACCGGGACCCCTATACCTACGAGCAGTACTTC; CDR3 protein: CASSYRDPYTYEQYF
J gene: TRBJ1-2; V gene: TRBV5-4; D gene: -; clone size: -; CDR3 DNA: TGTGCCAGCAGCCACACAGGGAACTATGGCTACACCTTC; CDR3 protein: CASSHTGNYGYTF
J gene: TRBJ2-7; V gene: TRBV28; D gene: TRBD1; clone size: -; CDR3 DNA: TGTGCCAGCAGTTCGGGACAGAGCTACGAGCAGTACTTC; CDR3 protein: CASSSGQSYEQYF
J gene: TRBJ1-1; V gene: TRBV18; D gene: -; clone size: -; CDR3 DNA: TGTGCCAGCTCACCTTTATGGGGCTCAACGAACACTGAAGCTTTCTTT; CDR3 protein: CASSPLWGSTNTEAFF
J gene: TRBJ2-7; V gene: TRBV4-3; D gene: TRBD2; clone size: few; CDR3 DNA: TGCGCCAGCAGCCAGACCCCCATTAGCGGGGGGGCCGGGTACGAGCAGTACTTC; CDR3 protein: CASSQTPISGGAGYEQYF
J gene: TRBJ1-5; V gene: TRBV27; D gene: -; clone size: -; CDR3 DNA: TGTGCCAGCAGTTTAATGTACAATCAGCCCCAGCATTTT; CDR3 protein: CASSLMYNQPQHF
J gene: TRBJ1-1; V gene: TRBV28; D gene: -; clone size: -; CDR3 DNA: TGTGCCAGCACGGTTCGCCGGAACACTGAAGCTTTCTTT; CDR3 protein: CASTVRRNTEAFF
J gene: TRBJ1-5; V gene: TRBV7-8; D gene: -; clone size: -; CDR3 DNA: TGTGCCAGCACCCTAGAGGGGTGGGTCTTGAGCAATCAGCCCCAGCATTTT; CDR3 protein: CASTLEGWVLSNQPQHF
J gene: TRBJ2-3; V gene: TRBV11-3; D gene: -; clone size: -; CDR3 DNA: TGTGCCAGCAGCCTCGTTGGGGCAGATACGCAGTATTTT; CDR3 protein: CASSLVGADTQYF
J gene: TRBJ1-4; V gene: TRBV6-7; D gene: TRBD1; clone size: -; CDR3 DNA: TGTGCCAGCAGTTACTCCCCGCGACAGGGGAATTTGCCTTTGACTAATGAAAAACTGTTTTTT; CDR3 protein: CASSYSPRQGNLPLTNEKLFF
J gene: TRBJ2-1; V gene: TRBV18; D gene: -; clone size: -; CDR3 DNA: TGTGCCAGCTCACCGGTTGGGGGGCTGGATGAGCAGTTCTTC; CDR3 protein: CASSPVGGLDEQFF
J gene: TRBJ2-7; V gene: TRBV28; D gene: -; clone size: -; CDR3 DNA: TGTGCCAGCGGGGGAAGCGGATTTGGACAGCAACTCTCCTACGAGCAGTACTTC; CDR3 protein: CASGGSGFGQQLSYEQYF
J gene: TRBJ1-6; V gene: TRBV27; D gene: -; clone size: -; CDR3 DNA: TGTGCCAGCAGTTTATTCGGGGCTGGTTCACCCCTCCACTTT; CDR3 protein: CASSLFGAGSPLHF
J gene: TRBJ1-1; V gene: TRBV6-5; D gene: -; clone size: -; CDR3 DNA: TGTGCCAGCAGTTATGCGGGCATGAACACTGAAGCTTTCTTT; CDR3 protein: CASSYAGMNTEAFF
J gene: TRBJ2-3; V gene: TRBV5-1; D gene: TRBD2; clone size: -; CDR3 DNA: TGCGCCAGCAGTTTAGGACTAGCGGGGGGCCAAGATACGCAGTATTTT; CDR3 protein: CASSLGLAGGQDTQYF
J gene: TRBJ1-1; V gene: TRBV18; D gene: TRBD1; clone size: -; CDR3 DNA: TGTGCCAGTCTACCCATCCCCGGGACAGGCTCTAACACTGAAGCTTTCTTT; CDR3 protein: CASLPIPGTGSNTEAFF
J gene: TRBJ2-1; V gene: TRBV24-1; D gene: -; clone size: -; CDR3 DNA: TGTGCCACCAGTGATGACGGGGCCCGCTCCTACAATGAGCAGTTCTTC; CDR3 protein: CATSDDGARSYNEQFF
J gene: TRBJ1-1; V gene: TRBV10-3; D gene: -; clone size: -; CDR3 DNA: TGTGCCATCAGTGTTCGAGAAGGGGCGGACACTGAAGCTTTCTTT; CDR3 protein: CAISVREGADTEAFF
J gene: TRBJ2-5; V gene: TRBV19; D gene: TRBD1; clone size: -; CDR3 DNA: TGTGCCAGTAGTATAACAGGGGGGCAGACCCAGTACTTC; CDR3 protein: CASSITGGQTQYF
J gene: TRBJ2-1; V gene: TRBV4-3; D gene: -; clone size: -; CDR3 DNA: TGCGCCAGCAGCCAAGAAGCATCCGGGACTCTCTTTGTGAATGAGCAGTTCTTC; CDR3 protein: CASSQEASGTLFVNEQFF
J gene: TRBJ1-1; V gene: TRBV5-1; D gene: -; clone size: -; CDR3 DNA: TGCGCCAGCAGCTTGGGAGACCCCAGGGTTACTGAAGCTTTCTTT; CDR3 protein: CASSLGDPRVTEAFF
J gene: TRBJ1-1; V gene: TRBV15; D gene: TRBD1; clone size: -; CDR3 DNA: TGTGCCACCAGCAGATCAGGGACAGGGACCGCTGAAGCTTTCTTT; CDR3 protein: CATSRSGTGTAEAFF
J gene: TRBJ1-2; V gene: TRBV2; D gene: -; clone size: -; CDR3 DNA: TGTGCCAGCCTCGGCAGGGGCTATGGCTACACCTTC; CDR3 protein: CASLGRGYGYTF
J gene: TRBJ2-5; V gene: TRBV7-9; D gene: -; clone size: -; CDR3 DNA: TGTGCCAGCAGCAGCCAATTCCGACGGCCAGAGGGCAAGGAGACCCAGTACTTC; CDR3 protein: CASSSQFRRPEGKETQYF
J gene: TRBJ1-2; V gene: TRBV5-1; D gene: -; clone size: -; CDR3 DNA: TGCGCCAGCAGCCTCCATGACCGGGGAGGTGGCTACACCTTC; CDR3 protein: CASSLHDRGGGYTF
J gene: TRBJ2-7; V gene: TRBV11-1; D gene: -; clone size: -; CDR3 DNA: TGTGCCAGCAGCCCCCTCTCCTCGTCCTACGAGCAGTACTTC; CDR3 protein: CASSPLSSSYEQYF
J gene: TRBJ1-1; V gene: TRBV18; D gene: TRBD1; clone size: -; CDR3 DNA: TGTGCCAGCTCGTTTAAGCAGGGGGGCATGGCGAACACTGAAGCTTTCTTT; CDR3 protein: CASSFKQGGMANTEAFF
J gene: TRBJ2-1; V gene: TRBV7-2; D gene: TRBD2; clone size: -; CDR3 DNA: TGTGCCAGCAGTCAAGCGGGAGTCTTCTACAATGAGCAGTTCTTC; CDR3 protein: CASSQAGVFYNEQFF
J gene: TRBJ1-4; V gene: TRBV5-4; D gene: TRBD1; clone size: once; CDR3 DNA: TGTGCCACTCAGGGGGTTAGTGGTGAAAAACTGTTTTTT; CDR3 protein: CATQGVSGEKLFF